These 4 T cell receptor beta chains came from one sample sequenced in a study of human T cells and chemical hapten exposure. TCRdb re-derived calls from the RACE reads in MiXCR, one entry per CDR3 protein. There are around 85,000 distinct CDR3 sequences in the sample; 10% to 15% occur only once, and roughly 5.7% lies in the top ten. Documented time point: patch test 3, about 24 weeks after DPC sensitization. Treatment noted: therapeutic diphenylcyclopropenone sensitization with weekly scalp DPC. Sequencing was performed on whole blood, taken in connection with sensitization to the hapten diphenylcyclopropenone (DPC). The source is a woman between 50 and 59 years old with alopecia areata. Some clones in this sample may be carry-over from other donors' samples.

This clonotype came up a few times. The J gene is TRBJ2-3, the V gene TRBV23-1; TRBD2 aligns across 10 bases. TRBV23-1 is noted as an ORF with a role that remains uncertain. J gave up 2 bases and V 0 bases, and 8 bases lay outside the gene matches. The CDR3 loop spans 18 amino acids. DNA of the CDR3: TGCGCCAGCAGTCAATCGCCTGCACTAGCGGGGATCACAGATACGCAGTATTTT. Encoded protein: CASSQSPALAGITDTQYF.

This clonotype was seen more than once but under ten times. V usage is TRBV11-2 and J usage is TRBJ2-4; D perhaps matches TRBD2 (5 bases). The CDR3 length is 18 residues. Trimming removed 3 bases from V and 3 bases from J, with 21 bases in between. Germline values: CDR1 SGHAT, CDR2 FQNNGV. The CDR3 DNA is TGTGCCAGCAGCTTCACCCTTGCGGCTAGCCGAGACAAAAACATTCAGTACTTC. It translates to CASSFTLAASRDKNIQYF.

This clonotype was detected many times. The chain combines TRBV7-9 with TRBJ2-1; no definite D call. The CDR3 totals 13 residues. Germline V gene data show CDR1 as SEHNR and CDR2 as FQNEAQ (reference sequence). The V and J ends lost 6 bases and 10 bases respectively, with 16 bases between them. CDR3: CASRSGPEWEQFF. In DNA, the CDR3 is TGTGCCAGCAGATCCGGTCCAGAATGGGAGCAGTTCTTC.

The rearrangement links TRBV30 to TRBJ1-5, with D tentatively TRBD1 (6 bases). Germline CDR1 GTSNPN, CDR2 SVGIG (reference sequence). Trimming cost V 2 bases and J 7 bases, with 15 bases left between them. The CDR3 covers 14 residues. CDR3 nucleotides: TGTGCCTGGAGTTATGACAGGCCGGGACAGCCCCAGCATTTT. This gives the protein CAWSYDRPGQPQHF.